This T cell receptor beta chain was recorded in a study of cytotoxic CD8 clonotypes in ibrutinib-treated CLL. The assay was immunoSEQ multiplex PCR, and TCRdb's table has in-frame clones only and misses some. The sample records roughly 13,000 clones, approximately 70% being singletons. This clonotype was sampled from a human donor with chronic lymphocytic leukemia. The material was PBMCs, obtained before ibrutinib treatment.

This CDR3 reads CAISEWLAGDTQYF. The CDR3 bases are TGTGCCATCAGTGAGTGGCTAGCGGGAGATACGCAGTATTTT. The rearrangement joins TRBV10-3 to TRBJ2-3; 8 bases agree with TRBD2. The germline V gene has CDR1 ENHRY and CDR2 SYGVKD. The CDR3 spans 14 residues. After removal of 1 base from V and 5 bases from J, the junction contained 2 bases not matched to a gene.